The 29 T cell receptor beta chains presented below share a single source sample, sequenced in a study of blood T cells in healthy people across ages. The authors ran a second PCR of roughly 6 to 12 cycles using a sample-barcoded 5' primer and a J-beta primer mix. TCRdb re-called the 5' RACE reads through MiXCR, storing one row per CDR3 protein. The sample records about 680,000 distinct CDR3 sequences, around 45% being singletons. The sequenced material came from blood. These receptors all come from a woman aged 60 to 75 in good health.

The V gene is TRBV20-1, the J gene TRBJ2-3, with TRBD2 identical over 11 bases. This CDR3 is 14 amino acids long. Trimming at V came to 5 bases and at J to 3 bases, leaving 4 bases not matched to a gene. Germline V gives CDR1 DFQATT, CDR2 SNEGSKA (reference sequence). This CDR3 is CSAGGTSGTDTQYF. Here the CDR3 DNA reads TGCAGTGCTGGAGGGACTAGCGGAACAGATACGCAGTATTTT.

The chain joins TRBV7-9 to TRBJ1-2, with D possibly TRBD1 on 5 matching bases. Germline V gives CDR1 SEHNR, CDR2 FQNEAQ (reference sequence). There are 14 residues in the CDR3. V was shortened by 1 base and J by 8 bases, with 14 bases between the two germline ends. The CDR3: CASSLGGPQDGYTF. The CDR3 coding sequence is TGTGCCAGCAGCTTAGGGGGACCACAGGACGGCTACACCTTC.

The chain uses TRBV14 and TRBJ2-1, with 9 positions matching TRBD2. This CDR3 contains 16 residues. CDR1 and CDR2 from the germline V gene are SGHDN and FVKESK. After removal of 4 bases from V and 8 bases from J, the junction contained 12 bases not matched to a gene. The CDR3 protein is CASSPGSGRIYDEQFF. For the CDR3, the DNA is TGTGCCAGCAGCCCCGGGAGCGGGAGGATATACGATGAGCAGTTCTTC.

V usage is TRBV20-1 and J usage is TRBJ1-1; maybe TRBD1 (5 bases). V lost 6 bases to trimming and J lost 4 bases, with 12 bases between them. The CDR3 runs to 12 residues. Germline CDR1 and CDR2: DFQATT and SNEGSKA (reference sequence). The CDR3 DNA follows: TGCAGTGCGGAATTGACAGTCACTGAAGCTTTCTTT. Protein product: CSAELTVTEAFF.

This chain connects TRBV28 to TRBJ1-1; TRBD1 matches 7 bases. V lost 1 base to trimming and J lost 0 bases; unmatched junction nucleotides: 8. The CDR3 covers 17 residues. CDR1 and CDR2 (germline): MDHEN, SYDVKM. The CDR3 DNA follows: TGTGCCAGCAGTTTATTGGGACAGAAGATTATGAACACTGAAGCTTTCTTT. It encodes CASSLLGQKIMNTEAFF.

This sequence joins TRBV11-2 and TRBJ2-1; 10 nucleotides agree with TRBD2. The CDR3 covers 11 residues. Germline-derived CDR1 and CDR2 are SGHAT and FQNNGV. The V and J ends lost 11 bases and 8 bases, in that order; junction bases with no gene match: 3. CDR3 nucleotides: TGTGCCTGGAGCGGGGGGGATGAGCAGTTCTTC. It specifies CAWSGGDEQFF.

Regarding this clonotype: A much larger clone lies a single base off, so this may be a read error. The chain couples TRBV6-5 to TRBJ2-5; TRBD2 matches 9 bases. The end of the DNA is better explained by TRBJ2-1, so the J call may be wrong. The CDR3 length is 15 residues. Germline loops: CDR1 MNHEY, CDR2 SVGAGI. CDR3 residues: CASSYAGGLQETQFF. The CDR3, as DNA: TGTGCCAGCAGTTACGCGGGGGGGCTCCAAGAGACCCAGTTCTTC.

This clonotype came up a few times. The chain has TRBV7-6 and TRBJ2-1, with 11 bases identical to TRBD2. J was trimmed by 7 bases and V by 0 bases; bases with no gene match: 8. Germline V gene lookup returns CDR1 SGHVS and CDR2 FNYEAQ. This CDR3 spans 17 amino acids. CDR3 protein: CASSLAEGSGRENEQFF. CDR3 bases: TGTGCCAGCAGCTTAGCTGAGGGTAGCGGGAGGGAAAATGAGCAGTTCTTC.

This clonotype showed up just a few times. This sequence joins TRBV4-2 and TRBJ1-4, with D uncertain. Deletions cut 2 bases from V and 2 bases from J, with 6 bases between. This CDR3 is 14 amino acids long. Germline V gives CDR1 LGHNA, CDR2 YNFKEQ. The CDR3 sequence is CASSQRETNEKLFF. In DNA, the CDR3 is TGTGCCAGCAGCCAACGGGAGACTAATGAAAAACTGTTTTTT.

A note on this clonotype: One end of the junction is discordant with germline, which a read error may explain. The chain has TRBV4-2 and TRBJ2-5; 7 bases align to TRBD2. CDR1 is LGHNA and CDR2 is YNFKEQ in the germline V gene. The CDR3 has 15 residues. This CDR3 is CANSQDGGGQETQYF. CDR3 nucleotides: TGTGCCAACAGCCAAGATGGGGGGGGACAAGAGACCCAGTACTTC.

This clonotype was observed a few times. This rearrangement joins TRBV18 to TRBJ2-7; 9 bases match TRBD2. The CDR3 length is 14 residues. The trim removed 0 bases at V and 5 bases at J, leaving 2 bases unmatched. Germline V gene data show CDR1 as KGHSH and CDR2 as LQKENI. The DNA for the CDR3 is TGTGCCAGCTCACCACCGGCTAGCGGGGACGAGCAGTACTTC. This sequence encodes CASSPPASGDEQYF.

This chain uses TRBV7-2 with TRBJ1-2; a weak D match, TRBD1 (6 bases). Germline V gene data show CDR1 as SGHTA and CDR2 as FQGNSA. The V end was cut by 5 bases, the J end by 5 bases, with 6 bases between. The length of the CDR3 is 11 residues. The CDR3 nucleotides read TGTGCCAGCAGCGGGACATATGGCTACACCTTC. This gives the protein CASSGTYGYTF.

The DNA for the CDR3 is TGTGCCACCAGTGCAGGGGGACAGGGTTTACAGCCCCAGCATTTT. This gives the protein CATSAGGQGLQPQHF. The genes are TRBV24-1 and TRBJ1-5, with 9 bases aligning to TRBD1. The junction had 8 bases not matched to a gene; V was cut back by 5 bases and J by 7 bases. Looked up from germline, CDR1 is KGHDR and CDR2 is SFDVKD. The CDR3 covers 15 residues.

This clonotype was counted between two and nine times. The chain links TRBV20-1 to TRBJ1-2; D remains unclear. Between the trimmed V and J ends, which lost 3 bases and 6 bases, there was a span of 17 bases. This CDR3 has 14 residues. CDR1 is DFQATT and CDR2 is SNEGSKA in the germline V gene (reference sequence). CDR3 sequence: CSASPSKELNGYTF. In DNA, the CDR3 is TGCAGTGCTAGCCCCAGCAAGGAGCTAAATGGCTACACCTTC.

The chain couples TRBV27 to TRBJ2-5; D unclear. This CDR3 region has 14 residues. V dropped 3 bases and J dropped 1 base, with 9 bases sitting between them. CDR1 is MNHEY, CDR2 SMNVEV, per germline (reference sequence). The CDR3 coding sequence is TGTGCCAGCAGTTTGATGGCGGCCCAAGAGACCCAGTACTTC. Its translation: CASSLMAAQETQYF.

This chain links TRBV12-3 or TRBV12-4 with TRBJ2-7; 9 nucleotides line up with TRBD1. With V trimmed by 0 bases and J by 6 bases, 9 bases remained unmatched. The CDR3 extends over 16 amino acids. This CDR3 is CASSLAWTGEGTEQYF. In nucleotides, the CDR3 is TGTGCCAGCAGTTTAGCCTGGACAGGGGAGGGTACCGAGCAGTACTTC.

The chain carries TRBV12-3 or TRBV12-4 and TRBJ2-7; 8 bases fit TRBD1. V was pared by 6 bases and J by 2 bases, with 6 bases of the junction left unmatched. The CDR3 extends over 14 amino acids. DNA of the CDR3: TGTGCCAGCAGGCGGGACAGGAAGACCTACGAGCAGTACTTC. Its translation: CASRRDRKTYEQYF.

The genes are TRBV6-1 and TRBJ2-1; 8 positions agree with TRBD1. Losses at the gene ends were 0 bases for V and 9 bases for J; bases not matched to a gene: 4. Germline V gene data show CDR1 as MNHNS and CDR2 as SASEGT. This CDR3 comprises 14 residues. CDR3 amino acids: CASSEAGTGIEQFF. Here the CDR3 DNA reads TGTGCCAGCAGTGAAGCTGGGACAGGCATTGAGCAGTTCTTC.

The sample holds a few counts of this clonotype. The rearrangement links TRBV7-2 to TRBJ2-1; TRBD2 might be the D (5 bases). With 5 bases removed from V and 2 bases from J, the gap between germline ends came to 13 bases. Germline loops: CDR1 SGHTA, CDR2 FQGNSA. The CDR3 runs 15 residues. In nucleotides, the CDR3 is TGTGCCAGCAGCGCTAGCTATGGGACCTACAATGAGCAGTTCTTC. This gives the protein CASSASYGTYNEQFF. The full variable domain, its missing parts supplied by reference TRBV7-2 and TRBJ2-1, is GAGVSQSPSNKVTEKGKDVELRCDPISGHTALYWYRQSLGQGLEFLIYFQGNSAPDKSGLPSDRFSAERTGGSVSTLTIQRTQQEDSAVYLCASSASYGTYNEQFFGPGTRLTVL.

The V gene is TRBV5-1, the J gene TRBJ2-1; D possibly corresponds to TRBD1 (5 bases). The CDR3 is 12 residues long. V lost 2 bases to trimming and J lost 6 bases, with 6 bases between them. Germline V CDR1 and CDR2: SGHRS, YFSETQ. The CDR3 region has the DNA TGCGCCAGCAGCTTAGACAGCAATGAGCAGTTCTTC. This sequence encodes CASSLDSNEQFF.

The chain has TRBV20-1 and TRBJ1-2; TRBD1 might be the D (6 bases). The V and J ends lost 8 bases and 4 bases respectively, with 14 bases between them. CDR3 length: 12 amino acids. The germline V gene has CDR1 DFQATT and CDR2 SNEGSKA (reference sequence). The CDR3 region has the DNA TGCAGTTATCCCGGGACACCCTATGGCTACACCTTC. Its translation is CSYPGTPYGYTF.

A few counts support this clonotype. CDR3 bases: TGTGCCAGCAGTTCACAGGGACTTTCGGTCAAAAACATTCAGTACTTC. This gives the protein CASSSQGLSVKNIQYF. This rearrangement joins TRBV28 to TRBJ2-4; possibly TRBD1 or TRBD2 for D (6 bases each). The CDR3 extends over 16 amino acids. V lost 4 bases, J lost 3 bases, and 16 bases lay in between. The V gene's germline CDR1 is MDHEN and CDR2 SYDVKM. Supplemented by reference TRBV28 and TRBJ2-4, the full variable domain reads DVKVTQSSRYLVKRTGEKVFLECVQDMDHENMFWYRQDPGLGLRLIYFSYDVKMKEKGDIPEGYSVSREKKERFSLILESASTNQTSMYLCASSSQGLSVKNIQYFGAGTRLSVL.

The chain links TRBV29-1 to TRBJ1-4; 7 positions agree with TRBD1. V gave up 7 bases and J gave up 4 bases; unmatched junction bases: 6. Germline loops: CDR1 SQVTM, CDR2 ANQGSEA. The CDR3 length is 13 residues. The CDR3 region is CSARQGYNEKLFF. DNA of the CDR3: TGCAGCGCCAGACAGGGATATAATGAAAAACTGTTTTTT.

The chain links TRBV9 to TRBJ1-2; D not certain. Germline V gene sequence: CDR1 SGDLS, CDR2 YYNGEE. Trimming stripped 0 bases from V and 1 base from J, with 19 bases between. This CDR3 is built from 18 residues. CDR3 nucleotide sequence: TGTGCCAGCAGCGTAGGCTTCCCCGGATCCGTTAGTAACTATGGCTACACCTTC. Translated, it gives CASSVGFPGSVSNYGYTF.

This clonotype was observed a handful of times. V gene TRBV7-2 combines with J gene TRBJ2-5; TRBD1 matches 7 bases. The CDR3 is made up of 18 amino acids. Germline V gene lookup returns CDR1 SGHTA and CDR2 FQGNSA. V trimming: 1 base; J trimming: 7 bases; junction bases outside the gene matches: 18. CDR3 sequence reads: CASSLVGPRTGRLGTQYF. CDR3 sequence (DNA): TGTGCCAGCAGCTTAGTAGGGCCCCGGACAGGCCGATTGGGGACCCAGTACTTC.

The J gene is TRBJ1-1, the V gene TRBV6-5; D not resolved. V lost 0 bases and J lost 5, with 7 bases in between. Germline assignment: CDR1 MNHEY and CDR2 SVGAGI. This CDR3 spans 13 amino acids. CDR3 bases: TGTGCCAGCAGTTACTCGGGGATTACTGAAGCTTTCTTT. Its protein is CASSYSGITEAFF.

The rearrangement joins TRBV5-1 to TRBJ2-4; 11 bases map to TRBD1. The tail of the sequence fits TRBJ2-7 better, so the J call may be wrong. The CDR3 is 15 residues long. Germline CDR1 and CDR2: SGHRS and YFSETQ. Here the CDR3 DNA reads TGCGCCAGCAGCTTGGGGACAGGGGGCATCGACGAGCAGTACTTC. Translation gives CASSLGTGGIDEQYF.

The sample holds one count of this clonotype. At one of its ends the junction is not consistent with the germline gene, which may arise from a read error. The chain uses TRBV18 and TRBJ1-2, with 8 bases identical to TRBD1. The CDR3 sequence is 16 residues long. CDR1 KGHSH and CDR2 LQKENI come from the germline V gene. The CDR3 DNA reads TGTGTCAGCTCACCACGCAGCCAGGGGGCTGACTATGGCTACACCTTC. It encodes CVSSPRSQGADYGYTF.

The chain joins TRBV6-5 to TRBJ2-7; D is unclear. The length of the CDR3 is 13 residues. Trimming left V 2 bases short and J 7 bases short, with 12 bases between. The germline CDR1 and CDR2 sequences are MNHEY and SVGAGI. CDR3 protein: CASSYTASTEQYF. The CDR3 DNA is TGTGCCAGCAGTTACACAGCTTCAACTGAGCAGTACTTC.